Below, one TCR beta chain is given with its context. Assay used: immunoSEQ multiplex PCR; TCRdb lists only in-frame clones, some missing. Here the sample spans approximately 150,000 clones, 96% being singletons. Germline V lookup: CDR1 SGHRS, CDR2 YFSETQ. This CDR3 comprises 14 residues. V lost 0 bases, J lost 2 bases, and 6 bases lay in between. The sample comes from a study of control samples from healthy donors and cancer patients. The chain uses TRBV5-1 and TRBJ1-3; D remains ambiguous. Sequenced input: blood. The sequence was obtained from a woman under 40 in good health. The CDR3 region is CASSLDDTGNTIYF. CDR3 sequence (DNA): TGCGCCAGCAGCTTGGATGACACTGGAAACACCATATATTTT.